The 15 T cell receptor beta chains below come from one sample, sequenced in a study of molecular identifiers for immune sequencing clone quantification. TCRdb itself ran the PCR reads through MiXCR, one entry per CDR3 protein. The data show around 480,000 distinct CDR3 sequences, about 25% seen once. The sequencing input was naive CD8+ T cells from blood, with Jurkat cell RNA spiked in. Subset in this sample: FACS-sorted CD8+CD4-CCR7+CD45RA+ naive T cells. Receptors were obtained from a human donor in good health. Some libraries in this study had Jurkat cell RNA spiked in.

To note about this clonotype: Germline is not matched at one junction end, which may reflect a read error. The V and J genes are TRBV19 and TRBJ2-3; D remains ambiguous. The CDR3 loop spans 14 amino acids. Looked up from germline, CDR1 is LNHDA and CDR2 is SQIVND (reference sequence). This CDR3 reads CAGGDWVSPDTQFF. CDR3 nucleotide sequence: TGTGCCGGTGGTGATTGGGTGTCTCCAGATACGCAGTTTTTT.

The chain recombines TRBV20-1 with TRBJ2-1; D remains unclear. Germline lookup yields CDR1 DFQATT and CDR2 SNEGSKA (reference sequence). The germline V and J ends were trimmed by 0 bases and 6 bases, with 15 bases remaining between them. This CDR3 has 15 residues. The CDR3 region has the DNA TGCAGTGCTAGAGAAGCCCGAAACCTGGGCAATGAGCAGTTCTTC. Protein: CSAREARNLGNEQFF.

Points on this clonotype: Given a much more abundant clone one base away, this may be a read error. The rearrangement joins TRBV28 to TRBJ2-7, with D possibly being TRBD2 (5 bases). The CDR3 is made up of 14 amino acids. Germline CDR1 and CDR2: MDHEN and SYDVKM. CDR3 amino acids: CASSPGLSSYELYF. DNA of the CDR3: TGTGCCAGCAGTCCAGGACTGAGCTCCTACGAGCTGTACTTC.

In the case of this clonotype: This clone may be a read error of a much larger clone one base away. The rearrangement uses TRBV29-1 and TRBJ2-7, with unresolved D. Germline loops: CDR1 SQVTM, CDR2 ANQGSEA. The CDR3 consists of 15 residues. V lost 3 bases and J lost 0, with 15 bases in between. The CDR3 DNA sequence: TGCAGCGTTGAGATCCCCGGGTCAACCTCCTACGAGCAGTACTTC. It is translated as CSVEIPGSTSYEQYF.

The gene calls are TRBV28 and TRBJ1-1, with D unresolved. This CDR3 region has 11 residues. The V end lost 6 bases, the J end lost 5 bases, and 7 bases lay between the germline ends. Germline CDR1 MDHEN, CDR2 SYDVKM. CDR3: CASSMGTEAFF. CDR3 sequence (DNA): TGTGCCAGCAGCATGGGGACTGAAGCTTTCTTT.

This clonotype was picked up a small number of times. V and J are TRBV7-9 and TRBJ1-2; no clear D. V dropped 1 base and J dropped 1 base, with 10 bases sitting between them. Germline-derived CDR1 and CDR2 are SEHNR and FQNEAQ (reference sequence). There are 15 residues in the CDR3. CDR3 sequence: CASSLVGQFNYGYTF. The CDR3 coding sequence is TGTGCCAGCAGCTTAGTCGGCCAGTTTAACTATGGCTACACCTTC.

The CDR3 bases are TGCGCCAGCAGTGAGTCAGGACTGCGCTCCTACAATGAGCAGTTCTTC. Its protein is CASSESGLRSYNEQFF. V and J are TRBV10-2 and TRBJ2-1, with D perhaps TRBD2 (5 bases). V lost 0 bases and J lost 0, with 9 bases in between. Germline CDR1 and CDR2: WSHSY and SAAADI. This CDR3 is 16 amino acids long.

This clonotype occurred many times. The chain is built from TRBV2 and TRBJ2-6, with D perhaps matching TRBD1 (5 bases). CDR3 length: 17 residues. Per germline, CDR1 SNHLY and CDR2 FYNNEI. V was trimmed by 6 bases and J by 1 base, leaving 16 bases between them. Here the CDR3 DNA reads TGTGCCAGCAGGGAGACAGTAACAGAATCTGGGGCCAACGTCCTGACTTTC. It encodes CASRETVTESGANVLTF.

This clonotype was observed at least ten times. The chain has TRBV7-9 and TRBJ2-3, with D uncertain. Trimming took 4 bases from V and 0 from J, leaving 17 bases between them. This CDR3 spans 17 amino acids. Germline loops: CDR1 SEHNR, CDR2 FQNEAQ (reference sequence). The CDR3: CASSSSLWVTSTDTQYF. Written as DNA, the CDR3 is TGTGCCAGCAGCTCTTCCTTATGGGTTACTAGCACAGATACGCAGTATTTT.

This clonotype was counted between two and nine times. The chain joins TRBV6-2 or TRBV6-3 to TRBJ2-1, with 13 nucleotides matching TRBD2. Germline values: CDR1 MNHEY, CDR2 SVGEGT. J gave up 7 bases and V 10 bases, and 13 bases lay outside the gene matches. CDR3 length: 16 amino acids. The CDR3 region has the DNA TGTGCCACCTCTCCCGGGACTAGCGGGACGGGGAATGAGCAGTTCTTC. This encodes CATSPGTSGTGNEQFF.

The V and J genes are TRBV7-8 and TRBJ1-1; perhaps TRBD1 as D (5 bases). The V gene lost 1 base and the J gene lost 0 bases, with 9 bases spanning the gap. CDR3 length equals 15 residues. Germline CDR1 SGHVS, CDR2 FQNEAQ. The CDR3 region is CASSLVEGLNTEAFF. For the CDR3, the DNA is TGTGCCAGCAGCTTAGTGGAGGGGCTGAACACTGAAGCTTTCTTT.

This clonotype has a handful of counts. CDR3 in amino acids: CASGYEGGGTEAFF. CDR3 DNA sequence: TGTGCTAGTGGTTACGAGGGAGGAGGCACTGAAGCTTTCTTT. J is TRBJ1-1 and V is TRBV12-5, with unresolved D. This CDR3 has 14 residues. V was clipped by 4 bases and J by 4 bases, with 13 bases between them. Per the germline V gene, CDR1 is LGHNT and CDR2 is FRNRAP. The whole variable domain, remainder taken from reference TRBV12-5 and TRBJ1-1, is DARVTQTPRHKVTEMGQEVTMRCQPILGHNTVFWYRQTMMQGLELLAYFRNRAPLDDSGMPKDRFSAEMPDATLATLKIQPSEPRDSAVYFCASGYEGGGTEAFFGQGTRLTVV.

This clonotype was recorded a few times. The CDR3 DNA reads as TGTGCCAGCAGTCCTCGGGAGGGGGAGAATCAGCCCCAGCATTTT. Its protein is CASSPREGENQPQHF. The chain couples TRBV12-3 or TRBV12-4 to TRBJ1-5; D is perhaps TRBD1 (6 bases). V dropped 5 bases and J dropped 4 bases, with 15 bases sitting between them. The CDR3 is made up of 15 amino acids.

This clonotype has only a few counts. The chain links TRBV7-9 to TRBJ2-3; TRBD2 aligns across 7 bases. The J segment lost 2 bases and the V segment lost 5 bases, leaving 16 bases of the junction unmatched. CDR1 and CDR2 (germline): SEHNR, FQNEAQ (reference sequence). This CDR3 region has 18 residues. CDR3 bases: TGTGCCAGCAGCCCGCCGATCCCCCAGCGGGGAAACACAGATACGCAGTATTTT. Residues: CASSPPIPQRGNTDTQYF.

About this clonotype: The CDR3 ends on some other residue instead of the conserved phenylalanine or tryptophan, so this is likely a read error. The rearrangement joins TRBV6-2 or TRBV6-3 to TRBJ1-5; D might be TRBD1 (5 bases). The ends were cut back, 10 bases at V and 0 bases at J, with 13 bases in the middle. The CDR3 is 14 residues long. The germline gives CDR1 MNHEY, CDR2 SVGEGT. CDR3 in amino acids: CATKTADSNQPQHY. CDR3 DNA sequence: TGTGCCACAAAGACAGCAGATAGCAATCAGCCCCAGCATTAT.